A selection of T cell receptor beta chains follows, all from one sample in a study of cytomegalovirus exposure and HLA in healthy donors. Sequenced by immunoSEQ multiplex PCR; TCRdb stores in-frame clones only, minus some. Of some 180,000 clones listed, 86% are singletons. The sample taken for sequencing was PBMCs. The receptors stem from a man under 40 in good health and CMV-seropositive. Both conserved end residues are part of each CDR3. The D gene is left open where the match is weak. Part of the rows lack a size; the others show once, few, many or a class for expanded clones.

TRBJ1-1 | - | TRBD1 | TRBV7-8 | TGTGCCAGCAGCTTGGACCGGGACAGGGTTGGGAACACTGAAGCTTTCTTT | CASSLDRDRVGNTEAFF
TRBJ1-2 | - | - | TRBV4-1 | TGCGCCAGCAGCCAAGGCCAGGACTATGGCTACACCTTC | CASSQGQDYGYTF
TRBJ2-2 | once | - | TRBV7-6 | TGTGCCAGCAGCCCTCGCCTGAATGCAGAGGCGAACACCGGGGAGCTGTTTTTT | CASSPRLNAEANTGELFF
TRBJ2-4 | - | TRBD2 | TRBV28 | TGTGCCAGCAGTTTAAGAGGGAGGGTCCTCGCCAAAAACATTCAGTACTTC | CASSLRGRVLAKNIQYF
TRBJ1-2 | - | TRBD1 | TRBV7-9 | TGTGCCAGCAGCTTAGAGGACAGGGCGAACTATGGCTACACCTTC | CASSLEDRANYGYTF
TRBJ2-1 | - | TRBD2 | TRBV6-5 | TGTGCCAGCAGTTACTCGAGCGGGAGTTCGGATGAGCAGTTCTTC | CASSYSSGSSDEQFF
TRBJ2-7 | - | - | TRBV10-3 | TGTGCCATCAGACTGGACAGTATGGCTGGCGAGCAGTACTTC | CAIRLDSMAGEQYF
TRBJ2-3 | - | - | TRBV27 | TGTGCCAGCAGTTCAGGGGCCCCCGATACGCAGTATTTT | CASSSGAPDTQYF
TRBJ2-1 | - | TRBD1 | TRBV6-5 | TGTGCCAGCAGTTACCTTTTGGACAGGGGGGGTCATGAGCAGTTCTTC | CASSYLLDRGGHEQFF
TRBJ2-3 | few | - | TRBV6-4 | TGTGCCAGCAGTGAGGGGGCCGGGAGCACAGATACGCAGTATTTT | CASSEGAGSTDTQYF
TRBJ2-5 | - | - | TRBV7-8 | TGTGCCAGCAGCTTAGAGGTGATCGAGACCCAGTACTTC | CASSLEVIETQYF
TRBJ2-5 | - | - | TRBV6-5 | TGTGCCAGCGGACGAGAAGAGACCCAGTACTTC | CASGREETQYF
TRBJ1-1 | - | - | TRBV10-2 | TGCGCCAGCAGCAGAGGAGGGGACACTGAAGCTTTCTTT | CASSRGGDTEAFF
TRBJ2-1 | - | TRBD2 | TRBV7-2 | TGTGCCAGCAGCATCACTAGCGGCAGCTCCTACAATGAGCAGTTCTTC | CASSITSGSSYNEQFF
TRBJ2-7 | - | - | TRBV5-4 | TGTGCCAGCAGCTTGTACGCGGGGTCCTACGAGCAGTACTTC | CASSLYAGSYEQYF
TRBJ2-1 | - | - | TRBV6-4 | TGTGCCAGCAGTGACTATCCGGGACAACCCTACAATGAGCAGTTCTTC | CASSDYPGQPYNEQFF
TRBJ1-5 | few | TRBD1 | TRBV6-6 | TGTGCCAGCAGTGACCGACAGGGACTCAATCAGCCCCAGCATTTT | CASSDRQGLNQPQHF
TRBJ1-4 | - | - | TRBV5-1 | TGCGCCAGCAGCTTGAACACAGAATCAACTAATGAAAAACTGTTTTTT | CASSLNTESTNEKLFF
TRBJ1-1 | few | - | TRBV7-2 | TGTGCCAGCAGAGCACAACAGGGCACTGAAGCTTTCTTT | CASRAQQGTEAFF
TRBJ1-5 | - | - | TRBV2 | TGTGCCAGCAGTGAATTAAGGGGGAATCAGCCCCAGCATTTT | CASSELRGNQPQHF
TRBJ2-2 | - | - | TRBV6-1 | TGTGCCAGCAGTGAACGGGATACCGGGGAGCTGTTTTTT | CASSERDTGELFF
TRBJ2-7 | - | TRBD1 | TRBV9 | TGTGCCAGCAGCCCAGGGGACAGATACGAGCAGTACTTC | CASSPGDRYEQYF
TRBJ2-5 | - | - | TRBV7-7 | TGTGCTAGCAGCTTAGATCCGGGACCCCCACGGTACTTC | CASSLDPGPPRYF
TRBJ2-2 | - | - | TRBV6-1 | TGTGCCAGCAGAGAGGCTGTTACCGGGGAGCTGTTTTTT | CASREAVTGELFF
TRBJ1-6 | - | - | TRBV2 | TGTGCCAGCCAGAAATCGGCCTATGAGTTTAATTCACCCCTCCACTTT | CASQKSAYEFNSPLHF
TRBJ2-1 | - | - | TRBV19 | TGTGCCAGCATCTCCCTGTACAATGAGCAGTTCTTC | CASISLYNEQFF
TRBJ2-7 | - | - | TRBV7-6 | TGTGCCAGCAGCTTGGGCTGGGCATACGAGCAGTACTTC | CASSLGWAYEQYF
TRBJ1-1 | - | - | TRBV19 | TGTGCCAGTAGTATAGGCACCCTTGGAGCTTTCTTT | CASSIGTLGAFF